This T cell receptor (beta chain) was captured in a study of CD8 T cells in Susac syndrome. V was shortened by 4 bases and J by 7 bases, with 17 bases between the two germline ends. The germline CDR1 and CDR2 sequences are DFQATT and SNEGSKA (reference sequence). The CDR3 contains 14 residues. The RNA, roughly 0.45 to 1 ug, was put through reverse transcription using random hexamers. Across 54 Vbeta and 13 Jbeta, immunoSEQ multiplex PCR amplified TCR beta CDR3. A single record per CDR3 protein comes from TCRdb applying MiXCR to the immunoSEQ multiplex PCR reads. Of roughly 120,000 distinct CDR3 sequences listed, about 93% are singletons. The CD8+ and CD4+ T cells were negatively isolated, with the TEMRA cells enriched by FACS.

The sequencing sample was made of CD4+ T cells from PBMCs. The rearrangement uses TRBV20-1 and TRBJ1-3; D not resolved. The sequence derives from a human donor in good health. CDR3 coding DNA: TGCAGTGCTACCCACTGGAGGGATGGTAACACCATATATTTT. Residues: CSATHWRDGNTIYF.